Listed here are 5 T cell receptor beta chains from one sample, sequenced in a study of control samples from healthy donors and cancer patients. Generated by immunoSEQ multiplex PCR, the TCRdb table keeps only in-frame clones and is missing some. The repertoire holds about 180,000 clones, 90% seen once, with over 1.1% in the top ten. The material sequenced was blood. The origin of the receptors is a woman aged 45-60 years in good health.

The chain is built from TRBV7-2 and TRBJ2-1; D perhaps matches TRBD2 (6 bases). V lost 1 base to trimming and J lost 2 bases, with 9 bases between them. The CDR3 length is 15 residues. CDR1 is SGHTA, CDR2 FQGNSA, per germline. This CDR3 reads CASSLGWGAYNEQFF. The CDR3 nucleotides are TGTGCCAGCAGCTTAGGGTGGGGGGCCTACAATGAGCAGTTCTTC.

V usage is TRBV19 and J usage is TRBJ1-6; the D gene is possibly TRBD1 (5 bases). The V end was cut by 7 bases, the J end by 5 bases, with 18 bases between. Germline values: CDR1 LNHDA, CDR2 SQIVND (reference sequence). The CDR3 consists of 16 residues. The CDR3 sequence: CASKGPGARDNSPLHF. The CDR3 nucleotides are TGTGCCAGTAAGGGCCCTGGGGCGAGAGATAATTCACCCCTCCACTTT.

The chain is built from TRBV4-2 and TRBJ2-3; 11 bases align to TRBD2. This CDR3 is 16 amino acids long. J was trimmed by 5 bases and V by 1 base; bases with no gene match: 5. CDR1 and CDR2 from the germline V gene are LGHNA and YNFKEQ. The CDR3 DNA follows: TGTGCCAGCAGCCAAGTCACTAGCGGGAGTATAGATACGCAGTATTTT. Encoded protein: CASSQVTSGSIDTQYF.

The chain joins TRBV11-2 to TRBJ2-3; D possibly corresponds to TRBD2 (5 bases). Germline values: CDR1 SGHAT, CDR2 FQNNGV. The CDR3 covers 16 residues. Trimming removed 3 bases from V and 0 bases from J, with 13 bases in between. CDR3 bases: TGTGCCAGCAGCTTCGGAAGGACTCCTAGCACAGATACGCAGTATTTT. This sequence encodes CASSFGRTPSTDTQYF.

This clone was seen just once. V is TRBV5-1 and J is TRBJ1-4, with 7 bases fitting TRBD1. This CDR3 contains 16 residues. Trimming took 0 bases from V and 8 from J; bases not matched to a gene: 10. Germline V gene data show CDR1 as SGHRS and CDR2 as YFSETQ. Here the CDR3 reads CASSLGEQGIREKLFF. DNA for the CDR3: TGCGCCAGCAGCTTGGGGGAACAGGGGATACGGGAAAAACTGTTTTTT.